The 29 T cell receptor beta chains listed next were all sequenced from one sample in a study of response to subunit inactivated influenza vaccine. TCRdb itself ran the RT-PCR reads through MiXCR, one entry per CDR3 protein. The repertoire holds roughly 190,000 distinct CDR3 sequences, with about 12% as singletons. The same sample was also used in a study of T cells expressing NK-cell markers. That work states: What made the TCR beta cDNA was 5'RACE template switching with UMIs.

Sequences were derived from CD8+ T cells sorted from PBMCs, sampled roughly 12 days after vaccination. The receptor source for this set is a man aged 50-60 years who received an inactivated influenza vaccine.

The chain joins TRBV2 to TRBJ2-1, with 11 bases identical to TRBD2. Germline trimming cut 2 bases from V and 0 bases from J; bases unmatched to any gene: 3. Germline V gene sequence: CDR1 SNHLY, CDR2 FYNNEI. The CDR3 runs 17 residues. The CDR3 sequence: CASSEWTSGFSYNEQFF. CDR3 sequence (DNA): TGTGCCAGCAGTGAATGGACTAGCGGGTTCTCCTACAATGAGCAGTTCTTC.

The chain couples TRBV24-1 to TRBJ2-1; 12 bases are shared with TRBD2. Per germline, CDR1 KGHDR and CDR2 SFDVKD. The ends lost 4 bases at V and 14 bases at J; junction bases unmatched: 5. This CDR3 contains 13 residues. Here the CDR3 reads CATSDTLAGGEFF. In DNA, the CDR3 is TGTGCCACCAGTGACACTCTAGCGGGAGGGGAGTTCTTC.

The chain couples TRBV6-6 to TRBJ1-1; a possible D gene is TRBD1 (6 bases). The CDR3 has 13 amino acids. Germline V gives CDR1 MNHNY, CDR2 SVGAGI (reference sequence). The V gene lost 4 bases and the J gene lost 4 bases, with 10 bases spanning the gap. In nucleotides, the CDR3 is TGTGCCAGCAGTTCTCAGGGGAGCACTGAAGCTTTCTTT. Translating it yields CASSSQGSTEAFF.

This clonotype has only a few counts. The CDR3 here is CASSQEGLAGGRDEQFF. The CDR3 bases are TGCGCCAGCAGCCAAGAAGGGCTAGCGGGGGGGCGCGATGAGCAGTTCTTC. The chain joins TRBV4-3 to TRBJ2-1, with 12 bases that match TRBD2. There are 17 residues in the CDR3. Trimming took 0 bases from V and 8 from J; bases not matched to a gene: 8. The germline gives CDR1 LGHNA, CDR2 YSLEER.

The chain links TRBV6-5 to TRBJ2-7; TRBD1 matches 7 bases. Trimming took 0 bases from V and 5 from J; bases not matched to a gene: 7. In germline, CDR1 is MNHEY, CDR2 SVGAGI. The CDR3 sequence is 15 residues long. The CDR3 region has the DNA TGTGCCAGCAGTTACTCGGAGACAGGGAAAGACGAGCAGTACTTC. It codes for CASSYSETGKDEQYF.

Of note for this clonotype: At one end, the junction sequence differs from germline, possibly due to a read error. The J gene is TRBJ2-1, the V gene TRBV6-1, with D unresolved. This CDR3 contains 12 residues. In germline, CDR1 is MNHNS, CDR2 SASEGT. This CDR3 reads CASREAGNEQFF. The DNA of the CDR3 is TGTGCCAGCAGAGAAGCAGGTAATGAGCAGTTCTTC.

The genes are TRBV15 and TRBJ2-5; perhaps D is TRBD1 or TRBD2 (5 bases each). V was shortened by 7 bases and J by 3 bases, with 15 bases between the two germline ends. Germline V lookup: CDR1 LNHNV, CDR2 YYDKDF (reference sequence). This CDR3 spans 14 amino acids. CDR3: CATNELETEETQYF. Written as DNA, the CDR3 is TGTGCCACCAACGAACTAGAGACAGAAGAGACCCAGTACTTC.

This clonotype was counted only a few times. The chain combines TRBV9 with TRBJ2-3; D ambiguous. V dropped 4 bases and J dropped 0 bases, with 9 bases sitting between them. CDR1 and CDR2 from the germline V gene are SGDLS and YYNGEE. The CDR3 has 14 residues. This chain's CDR3 is CASSSSISTDTQYF. CDR3 sequence (DNA): TGTGCCAGCAGCTCGTCGATTAGCACAGATACGCAGTATTTT.

V gene TRBV7-8 combines with J gene TRBJ2-1; 10 nucleotides line up with TRBD1. CDR3 length: 13 amino acids. V lost 5 bases to trimming and J lost 9 bases; unmatched junction nucleotides: 4. The germline gives CDR1 SGHVS, CDR2 FQNEAQ. Here the CDR3 DNA reads TGTGCCAGCAGCAGACAGGGGGCTGGTGAGCAGTTCTTC. Amino acids: CASSRQGAGEQFF. Using reference TRBV7-8 and TRBJ2-1 for the parts outside the CDR3, the full variable domain is GAGVSQSPRYKVAKRGQDVALRCDPISGHVSLFWYQQALGQGPEFLTYFQNEAQLDKSGLPSDRFFAERPEGSVSTLKIQRTQQEDSAVYLCASSRQGAGEQFFGPGTRLTVL.

This clonotype was recorded a few times. This chain joins TRBV6-5 and TRBJ2-5; no firm D call. The CDR3 sequence is 14 residues long. Between the trimmed V and J ends, which lost 1 base and 5 bases, there was a span of 11 bases. Germline V gene lookup returns CDR1 MNHEY and CDR2 SVGAGI. The DNA of the CDR3 is TGTGCCAGCAGTTACTATGCTTGGGCTGAGACCCAGTACTTC. Residues: CASSYYAWAETQYF.

This clonotype was counted only a few times. The chain uses TRBV7-6 and TRBJ2-3; 10 nucleotides align to TRBD2. V gave up 1 base and J gave up 0 bases; unmatched junction bases: 7. The length of the CDR3 is 18 residues. Germline CDR1 and CDR2: SGHVS and FNYEAQ. The CDR3 region has the DNA TGTGCCAGCAGCTTAGGCCCCCCTAGCGGGGGTAGCACAGATACGCAGTATTTT. This encodes CASSLGPPSGGSTDTQYF.

The genes are TRBV7-2 and TRBJ2-7; 9 nucleotides align to TRBD1. V shed 1 base, J shed 3 bases, and the junction held 4 bases outside the gene matches. Germline V gene lookup returns CDR1 SGHTA and CDR2 FQGNSA. This CDR3 spans 15 amino acids. The CDR3 bases are TGTGCCAGCAGCTTAGGGGGACAGGGCGTCTACGAGCAGTACTTC. The encoded protein is CASSLGGQGVYEQYF. Using reference TRBV7-2 and TRBJ2-7 for the parts outside the CDR3, the full variable domain is GAGVSQSPSNKVTEKGKDVELRCDPISGHTALYWYRQSLGQGLEFLIYFQGNSAPDKSGLPSDRFSAERTGGSVSTLTIQRTQQEDSAVYLCASSLGGQGVYEQYFGPGTRLTVT.

This clonotype turned up a few times. The V call is TRBV13, the J call TRBJ2-7; the D is unclear. CDR3 length: 14 residues. Germline lookup yields CDR1 PRHDT and CDR2 FYEKMQ (reference sequence). Trimming shortened V by 5 bases and J by 4 bases, and 15 bases separated the two germline ends. CDR3 bases: TGTGCCAGCAGCCCCCGTAGGTCCGGGTACGAGCAGTACTTC. It translates to CASSPRRSGYEQYF.

There are many counts of this clonotype. The genes are TRBV19 and TRBJ2-5, with D unresolved. The germline CDR1 and CDR2 sequences are LNHDA and SQIVND (reference sequence). Trimming removed 6 bases at V and 5 bases at J, with 19 bases between. CDR3 length: 15 amino acids. CDR3 residues: CASSLYVVPRETQYF. CDR3 in DNA: TGTGCCAGTAGCCTTTACGTCGTGCCCAGGGAGACCCAGTACTTC.

This clonotype came up a few times. A junction boundary mismatches the germline segment, possibly from a read error. This chain links TRBV28 with TRBJ2-1; D remains unclear. The length of the CDR3 is 13 residues. The V gene's germline CDR1 is MDHEN and CDR2 SYDVKM. This CDR3 reads CASSFLGLPAEIF. For the CDR3, the DNA is TGTGCCAGCAGTTTTTTGGGGTTGCCAGCCGAAATCTTC. The whole variable domain, remainder taken from reference TRBV28 and TRBJ2-1, is DVKVTQSSRYLVKRTGEKVFLECVQDMDHENMFWYRQDPGLGLRLIYFSYDVKMKEKGDIPEGYSVSREKKERFSLILESASTNQTSMYLCASSFLGLPAEIFGPGTRLTVL.

The CDR3 region is CASSPGQDTEAFF. The CDR3 DNA reads as TGCGCCAGCAGCCCTGGACAGGACACTGAAGCTTTCTTT. The chain is built from TRBV4-1 and TRBJ1-1, with 7 bases fitting TRBD1. The germline CDR1 and CDR2 sequences are MGHRA and YSYEKL. The J segment lost 3 bases and the V segment lost 4 bases, leaving 2 bases of the junction unmatched. The CDR3 has 13 amino acids.

This clonotype was detected a few times. The chain has TRBV7-8 and TRBJ1-2; 7 bases line up with TRBD1. Germline V gives CDR1 SGHVS, CDR2 FQNEAQ. With V trimmed by 2 bases and J by 0 bases, 6 bases remained unmatched. This CDR3 has 16 amino acids. The DNA for the CDR3 is TGTGCCAGCAGCTTACCCACAGGGGATTCTAACTATGGCTACACCTTC. Translating gives CASSLPTGDSNYGYTF.

The rearrangement joins TRBV6-2 or TRBV6-3 to TRBJ2-7, with TRBD2 as a possible D gene (6 bases). The CDR3 length is 16 residues. The V gene lost 0 bases and the J gene lost 4 bases, with 16 bases spanning the gap. CDR1 is MNHEY, CDR2 SVGEGT, per germline. The CDR3 DNA is TGTGCCAGCAGTTACTCGGGTAGCGGCACGTCATACGAGCAGTACTTC. It is translated as CASSYSGSGTSYEQYF.

The chain joins TRBV12-2 to TRBJ1-3; TRBD1, as called in the table, went unchecked against the DNA. TRBV12-2 is shown as a pseudogene. This CDR3 is 18 amino acids long. CDR3 in DNA: TGTGCAAGTCGTTCAACTTCCGGGACAGGGATTGCTGGAAACACCATATATTTT. Translating gives CASRSTSGTGIAGNTIYF.

This clonotype appeared a few times. This chain joins TRBV7-6 and TRBJ2-1; tentative D call: TRBD1 (5 bases). The CDR3 is made up of 15 amino acids. The V gene's germline CDR1 is SGHVS and CDR2 FNYEAQ. V dropped 5 bases and J dropped 8 bases, with 19 bases sitting between them. Here the CDR3 reads CASSDVRGPYHEQFF. CDR3 nucleotides: TGTGCCAGCAGCGACGTTAGGGGTCCATACCATGAGCAGTTCTTC.

This clonotype was detected only a few times. The V call is TRBV9, the J call TRBJ2-7, with 13 bases that match TRBD2. The V gene's germline CDR1 is SGDLS and CDR2 YYNGEE. J lost 2 bases, V lost 4 bases, and 3 bases had no gene match. CDR3 length: 15 residues. The CDR3 DNA sequence: TGTGCCAGCAGCCCGGGACTAGCGGGAACCTACGAGCAGTACTTC. Translating gives CASSPGLAGTYEQYF.

This rearrangement joins TRBV23-1 to TRBJ1-6, with D hard to call. TRBV23-1 is labeled an ORF, and its function is uncertain. Trimming removed 2 bases from V and 10 bases from J, with 3 bases in between. The CDR3 length is 11 residues. CDR3 bases: TGCGCCAGCAGTCAAGGGTCACCCCTCCACTTT. It is translated as CASSQGSPLHF.

Many counts were recorded for this clonotype. The chain joins TRBV10-2 to TRBJ2-5; 9 nucleotides line up with TRBD1. The CDR3 is 17 residues long. From germline, CDR1 is WSHSY and CDR2 SAAADI. V gave up 0 bases and J gave up 5 bases; unmatched junction bases: 10. CDR3 bases: TGCGCCAGCAGTGAGTCGACAGGGACAGGGCGGCAGGAGACCCAGTACTTC. Translating it yields CASSESTGTGRQETQYF.

This clonotype showed up just a few times. CDR3 DNA: TGCAGTGCCGACGGAAGCAATCAGCCCCAGCATTTT. As protein: CSADGSNQPQHF. This chain uses TRBV20-1 with TRBJ1-5; D unclear. This CDR3 has 12 residues. Germline V lookup: CDR1 DFQATT, CDR2 SNEGSKA (reference sequence). Trimming stripped 6 bases from V and 1 base from J, with 7 bases between.

CDR3 sequence (DNA): TGTGCCAGCAGCCCCTGGGGGGCGGGGTTTGGGTATTTT. Translation: CASSPWGAGFGYF. The J gene is TRBJ2-3, the V gene TRBV11-2; D could derive from TRBD1 or TRBD2 (6 bases each). This CDR3 has 13 residues. V was shortened by 5 bases and J by 14 bases, with 20 bases between the two germline ends. Germline V gene lookup returns CDR1 SGHAT and CDR2 FQNNGV.

This sequence joins TRBV4-3 and TRBJ2-1, with a possible D match to TRBD2 (7 bases). There are 12 residues in the CDR3. The V gene lost 4 bases and the J gene lost 10 bases, with 11 bases spanning the gap. Germline assignment: CDR1 LGHNA and CDR2 YSLEER. As DNA, the CDR3 is TGCGCCAGCAGCCTAGAGGGGGGGGAGCAGTTCTTC. Protein product: CASSLEGGEQFF.

This clonotype appeared a few times. V and J are TRBV11-1 and TRBJ2-1, with TRBD2 matching over 12 bases. CDR1 is SGHAT, CDR2 FQDESV, per germline (reference sequence). The CDR3 loop spans 19 amino acids. Losses at the gene ends were 2 bases for V and 7 bases for J; bases not matched to a gene: 15. DNA for the CDR3: TGTGCCAGCAGCTTACCCCCTAGCGGGGGGGCGAAGGGTCTAAATGAGCAGTTCTTC. As protein: CASSLPPSGGAKGLNEQFF.

The chain links TRBV28 to TRBJ2-5; possible D gene TRBD1, 6 bases. Germline V gene sequence: CDR1 MDHEN, CDR2 SYDVKM. This CDR3 contains 18 residues. V lost 6 bases and J lost 3, with 26 bases in between. CDR3 residues: CASSSFVRVGGIEETQYF. The CDR3 DNA reads as TGTGCCAGCAGCTCATTCGTCAGGGTAGGGGGAATCGAAGAGACCCAGTACTTC.

This clonotype was detected only a few times. The chain recombines TRBV5-1 with TRBJ2-3; 7 bases fit TRBD2. The length of the CDR3 is 16 residues. Germline V CDR1 and CDR2: SGHRS, YFSETQ. V lost 3 bases to trimming and J lost 5 bases; unmatched junction nucleotides: 12. CDR3 sequence: CASSSWTSFSKDTQYF. CDR3 bases: TGCGCCAGCAGCTCATGGACTAGTTTTAGTAAAGATACGCAGTATTTT.